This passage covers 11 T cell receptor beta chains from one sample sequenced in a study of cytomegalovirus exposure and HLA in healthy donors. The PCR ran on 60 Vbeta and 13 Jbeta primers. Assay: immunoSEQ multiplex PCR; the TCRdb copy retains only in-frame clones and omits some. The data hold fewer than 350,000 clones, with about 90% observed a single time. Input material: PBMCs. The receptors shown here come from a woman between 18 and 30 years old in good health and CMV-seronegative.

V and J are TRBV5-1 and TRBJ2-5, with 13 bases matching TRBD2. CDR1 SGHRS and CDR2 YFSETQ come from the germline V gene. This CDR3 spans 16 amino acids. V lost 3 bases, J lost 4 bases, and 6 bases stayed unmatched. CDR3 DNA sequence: TGCGCCAGCAGCTCTACTAGCGGGGGGGCCGGAGAGACCCAGTACTTC. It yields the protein CASSSTSGGAGETQYF.

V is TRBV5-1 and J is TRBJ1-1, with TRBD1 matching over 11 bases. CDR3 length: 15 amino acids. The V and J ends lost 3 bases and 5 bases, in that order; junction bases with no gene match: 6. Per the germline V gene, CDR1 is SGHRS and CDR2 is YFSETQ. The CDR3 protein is CASSWAGQGVTEAFF. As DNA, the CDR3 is TGCGCCAGCAGCTGGGCGGGACAGGGGGTGACTGAAGCTTTCTTT.

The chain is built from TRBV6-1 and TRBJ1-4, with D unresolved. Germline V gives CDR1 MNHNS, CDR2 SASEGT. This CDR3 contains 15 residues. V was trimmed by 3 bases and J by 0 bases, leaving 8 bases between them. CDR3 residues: CASSETWATNEKLFF. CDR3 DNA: TGTGCCAGCAGTGAGACTTGGGCAACTAATGAAAAACTGTTTTTT.

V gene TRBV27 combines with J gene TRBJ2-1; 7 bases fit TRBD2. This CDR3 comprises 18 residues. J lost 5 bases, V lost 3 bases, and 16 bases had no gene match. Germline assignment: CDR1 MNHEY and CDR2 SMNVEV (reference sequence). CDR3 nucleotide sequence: TGTGCCAGCAGTTTCAGTCCCCCAGGCGGGGGTGGGGACAATGAGCAGTTCTTC. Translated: CASSFSPPGGGGDNEQFF.

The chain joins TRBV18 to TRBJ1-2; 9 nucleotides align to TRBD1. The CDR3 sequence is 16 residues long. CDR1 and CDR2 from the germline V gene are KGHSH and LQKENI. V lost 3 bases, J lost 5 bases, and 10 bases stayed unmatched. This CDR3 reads CASSPRTGADIYGYTF. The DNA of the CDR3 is TGTGCCAGCTCACCTAGGACAGGGGCCGACATTTATGGCTACACCTTC.

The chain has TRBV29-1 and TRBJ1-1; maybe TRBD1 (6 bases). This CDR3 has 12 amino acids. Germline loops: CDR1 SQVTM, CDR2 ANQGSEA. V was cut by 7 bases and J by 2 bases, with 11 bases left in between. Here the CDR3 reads CSGRQVNTEAFF. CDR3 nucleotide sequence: TGCAGCGGCCGACAGGTTAACACTGAAGCTTTCTTT.

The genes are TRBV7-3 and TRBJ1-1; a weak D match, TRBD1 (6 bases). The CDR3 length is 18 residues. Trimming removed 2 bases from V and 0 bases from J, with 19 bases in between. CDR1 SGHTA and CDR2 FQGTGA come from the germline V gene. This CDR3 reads CASSLYSGGQTLNTEAFF. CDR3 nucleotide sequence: TGTGCCAGCAGCTTATATTCGGGTGGACAGACCTTGAACACTGAAGCTTTCTTT.

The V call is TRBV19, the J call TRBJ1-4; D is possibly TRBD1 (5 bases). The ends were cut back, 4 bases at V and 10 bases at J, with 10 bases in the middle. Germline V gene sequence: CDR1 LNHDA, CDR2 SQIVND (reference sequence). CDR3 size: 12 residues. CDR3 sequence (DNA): TGTGCCAGTAGTACCCGCGGGGGAAAACTGTTTTTT. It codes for CASSTRGGKLFF.

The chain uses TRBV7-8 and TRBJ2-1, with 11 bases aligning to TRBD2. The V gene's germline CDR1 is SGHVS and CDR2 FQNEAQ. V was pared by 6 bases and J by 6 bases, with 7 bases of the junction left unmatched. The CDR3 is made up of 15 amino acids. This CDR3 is CASRVAGGLFNEQFF. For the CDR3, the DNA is TGTGCCAGCAGGGTAGCGGGGGGGCTCTTCAATGAGCAGTTCTTC.

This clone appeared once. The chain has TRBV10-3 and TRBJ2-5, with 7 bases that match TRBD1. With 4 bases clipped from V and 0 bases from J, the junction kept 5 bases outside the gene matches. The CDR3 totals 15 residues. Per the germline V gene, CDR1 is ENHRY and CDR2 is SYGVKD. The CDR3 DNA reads TGTGCCATCAGTGGGACAGGCAGAAACCAAGAGACCCAGTACTTC. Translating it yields CAISGTGRNQETQYF.

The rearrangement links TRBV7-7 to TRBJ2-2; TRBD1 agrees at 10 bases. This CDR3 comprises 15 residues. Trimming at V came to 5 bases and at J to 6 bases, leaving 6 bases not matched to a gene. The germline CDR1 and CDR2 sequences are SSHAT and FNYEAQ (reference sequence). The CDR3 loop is CASSPRDRGAGELFF. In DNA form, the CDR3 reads TGTGCCAGCAGCCCCCGGGACAGGGGCGCCGGGGAGCTGTTTTTT.